The TCR beta chain under discussion was sequenced for a study of T-cell reconstitution after alpha-beta-depleted transplantation in children. Trimming stripped 3 bases from V and 10 bases from J, with 16 bases between. This CDR3 spans 14 amino acids. Germline CDR1 is SGHTA and CDR2 is FQGNSA. Unique molecular identifiers featured in how the TCRbeta library was prepared. Each CDR3 protein gets one entry after TCRdb re-called the PCR reads with MiXCR. The data contain some 600,000 distinct CDR3 sequences, 10% to 15% of them singletons. Study conclusions and caveats: High day-60 TCRbeta diversity in some patients came from surviving recipient T cells and thymic progenitors. Expanded graft clones numbering several hundred reportedly gave rise to alpha-beta T cells about two months after transplant. T-cell counts and diversity at one year post-transplant came mainly from newly produced T cells.

Concerning this clonotype: Its matching antigen is unknown.

The sequence came from a male patient younger than 18 who had a stem cell transplant for acute myeloid leukemia, so the T cells may come from the graft donor. Specimen: PBMCs, mostly from graft donor cells, collected 360 days after TCRalphabeta/CD19-depleted stem cell transplant. The chain employs TRBV7-2 and TRBJ2-1; D uncertain. CDR3 in amino acids: CASSFTGIFSEQFF. The CDR3 DNA follows: TGTGCCAGCAGCTTTACTGGGATTTTCAGCGAGCAGTTCTTC.